This TCR beta chain was recovered during a study of cytomegalovirus exposure and HLA in healthy donors. Findings and limits, study-wide: Diagnosis of cytomegalovirus status made by the classifier reportedly showed high specificity and sensitivity. A list of around 150 TCR beta chains associated with cytomegalovirus was given. Generally TCR sequences proved uncommon, though certain public TCRs appeared in numerous donors.

The data were produced by immunoSEQ multiplex PCR, yet TCRdb's version contains in-frame clones alone and is incomplete. The data hold some 130,000 clones, with approximately 89% observed a single time. The J segment lost 7 bases and the V segment lost 5 bases, leaving 12 bases of the junction unmatched. In germline, CDR1 is MNHEY, CDR2 SMNVEV (reference sequence). The CDR3 has 16 residues. About this clone itself: What it recognizes is unknown.

The sequence was collected from a young woman in good health and CMV-seronegative. Sequenced sample: PBMCs. V gene TRBV27 combines with J gene TRBJ1-5, with TRBD1 matching over 9 bases. CDR3 coding DNA: TGTGCCAGCAGTCCTACCTCGACAGGGGGGGGGCAGCCCCAGCATTTT. Amino acids: CASSPTSTGGGQPQHF.